This T cell receptor (beta chain) emerged from a study of metastatic and nonmetastatic thyroid tumors. Looking at the study overall: Across peripheral blood and tumor or nodule tissue samples taken from malignant and benign thyroid patients, the repertoires were compared with one another.

In the original processing: Construction of a distant-metastasis classifier for papillary thyroid cancer relied on CDR3 differences across clinicopathological groups. Via MiXCR, TCRdb re-called the PCR reads. The V and J calls come from TCRdb's annotation, not from the publication. The repertoire includes 30,000 to 45,000 clones, approximately 20% of them detected once, and about 18% sits in the top ten. Nobody among the patients had been given any treatment before thyroid surgery. Study findings and constraints: TCR beta diversity was reportedly significantly higher in malignant thyroid tumors than benign nodules, in blood and tumor.

This clone was counted ten times or more. The target antigen is unknown. V was trimmed by 5 bases and J by 2 bases, leaving 13 bases between them. The CDR3 has 15 residues. Germline V CDR1 and CDR2: SGHTA, FQGNSA. V usage is TRBV7-2 and J usage is TRBJ2-1, with a tentative D call TRBD2 (6 bases). The sequencing input was blood. The TCR was taken from a female donor with papillary thyroid cancer or a benign thyroid nodule (not recorded which). Some clones in this sample may be carry-over from other donors' samples. The CDR3 DNA reads as TGTGCCAGCAGCGTTAGCGGAGCCACCTACAATGAGCAGTTCTTC. It specifies CASSVSGATYNEQFF.